The source of this TCR beta chain is a study of T cells in Graves' hyperthyroidism and ophthalmopathy. In the study overall: Peripheral blood collection took place at initial diagnosis, before any treatment.

Study-wide findings and caveats: It was a median about 6.5 months before onset that the model predicted ophthalmopathy. Ophthalmopathy was distinguished from stable hyperthyroidism by 13 V-J signatures.

Trimming at V came to 7 bases and at J to 4 bases, leaving 5 bases not matched to a gene. Germline V gives CDR1 DFQATT, CDR2 SNEGSKA (reference sequence). This CDR3 is 13 amino acids long. Researchers amplified the TCR beta CDR3 regions from RNA transcripts. First-round RT-PCR of the TCR CDR3 relied on the HTBI primer set. MiXCR, run by TCRdb on the multiplex PCR reads, gives a single entry per CDR3 protein. The sample has about 290,000 distinct CDR3 sequences, over 15% seen once. There are many counts of this clonotype. Its specificity is unknown. This clonotype was sampled from a woman in her fifties or sixties with Graves' ophthalmopathy. The chain recombines TRBV20-1 with TRBJ1-1; 11 bases line up with TRBD1. Sequencing used blood. The CDR3 DNA reads as TGCAGTGGCGGACAGGGGGCTCCCACTGAAGCTTTCTTT. The encoded protein is CSGGQGAPTEAFF.